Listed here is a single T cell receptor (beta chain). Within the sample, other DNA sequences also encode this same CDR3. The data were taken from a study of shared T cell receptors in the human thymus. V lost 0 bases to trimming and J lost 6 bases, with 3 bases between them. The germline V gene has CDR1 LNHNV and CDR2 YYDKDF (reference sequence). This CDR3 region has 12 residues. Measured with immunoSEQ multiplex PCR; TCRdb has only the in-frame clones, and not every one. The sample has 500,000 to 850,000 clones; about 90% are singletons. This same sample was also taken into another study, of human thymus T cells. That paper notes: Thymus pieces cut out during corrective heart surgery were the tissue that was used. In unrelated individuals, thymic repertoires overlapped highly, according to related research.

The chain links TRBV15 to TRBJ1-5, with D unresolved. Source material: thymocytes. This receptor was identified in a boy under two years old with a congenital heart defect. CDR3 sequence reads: CATSRDLQPQHF. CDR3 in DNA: TGTGCCACCAGCAGAGACCTTCAGCCCCAGCATTTT.